This T cell receptor beta chain was retrieved from a study of OX40 agonist ivuxolimab in advanced cancers. Some background on the complete study: Ivuxolimab was a fully human IgG2 agonistic monoclonal antibody targeting the costimulatory receptor OX40 (CD134). Intravenous ivuxolimab was administered to patients every 2 weeks at six dose levels: 0.01, 0.1, 0.3, 1.5, 3 and 10 mg/kg. Of the roughly 52 patients in dose escalation, about 20 had hepatocellular carcinoma, about 15 had melanoma, 9 had renal cell carcinoma and 9 had head and neck cancer. The dose-escalation cohort was roughly 83% male with a mean age of roughly 62 years, ranging from roughly 23 to 79. Patients were allowed to have had prior anti-PD-1, anti-PD-L1 or anti-CTLA-4 therapy, and 40% of the dose-escalation patients had previously received checkpoint inhibitors. Three dose-escalation patients achieved partial responses, one with hepatocellular carcinoma and two with cutaneous melanoma. Peripheral TCRbeta sequencing was intended to test whether TCR sequence diversity was altered and clonal T-cell expansion was caused by ivuxolimab. The paper describes the monotherapy dose-escalation part (N ≈ 51 patients) of the phase I trial of ivuxolimab.

In this sample, this clone turned up a few times. Its antigen is still unknown. No qualities accompany the bases; no much larger clone lies one base away. Patients with autoimmune disease history or receiving systemic immunosuppression were excluded from the trial. Peripheral blood for TCR sequencing was collected from all dose cohorts at baseline, on cycle 4 day 1, and on cycle 7 day 1. The samples were drawn from a first-in-human, open-label, multicenter phase I dose-escalation trial of ivuxolimab. Adults with locally advanced or metastatic melanoma, renal cell carcinoma, hepatocellular carcinoma or head and neck squamous cell carcinoma were enrolled in the trial. Before TCR sequencing, CD4+ and CD8+ T cells were separately sorted from peripheral blood. From a lookup of the germline V gene, CDR1 and CDR2 are SGHDN and FVKESK. The V and J ends are trimmed by 4 bases and 3 bases, leaving 10 bases between them. The CDR3 runs 13 amino acids, cysteine and valine included. Left in the record is the CDR3 DNA by itself, 39 bases read in frame from the first base.

Genomic DNA was extracted from sorted cells for sequencing of the TCRbeta CDR3 region. The immunoSEQ Assay was used to sequence the TCRbeta CDR3 regions. This immuneACCESS table, as held by TCRdb, lists in-frame sequences with V and J called but not all clones. Of the missing ones, under half trace to an unresolved V gene in checked studies; the others have no known cause. The sample yields around 63,000 clones; roughly 82% were counted once. 5.5% of the sample is taken by the ten largest. What the study reported, not specific to this receptor: Clonal expansion of both CD4+ and CD8+ blood T cells was observed from baseline to week 6 at doses 0.1 to 3.0 mg/kg. On average, CD8+ T cells showed more expanded clones than CD4+ T cells after ivuxolimab. Which antigens the clonally expanded peripheral T cells were specific for was not determined. Low levels of normalized T-cell clonal expansion were also shown by some nonresponding patients. Partial responders in the 0.1-3.0 mg/kg groups had among the lowest normalized peripheral clonal expansion, especially among CD8+ T cells.

The sequence links TRBV14 to TRBJ2-7, with TRBD2 as a weak D call on 5 bases. The sample here was CD4+ or CD8+ T cells sorted from blood, taken in a trial of the OX40 agonist ivuxolimab. This TCR derives from an adult with an advanced solid tumor such as melanoma, head and neck, liver or kidney cancer. The CDR3: CASSPRDNYEQYV. The DNA sequence is as follows: TGTGCCAGCAGCCCCCGGGATAACTACGAGCAGTACGTC.